The rows below give T cell receptor beta chains drawn from one sample of a study of T cells after yellow fever vaccination. TCRdb reprocessed the 5' RACE reads via MiXCR and lists one record per CDR3 protein. The sample holds a few hundred thousand distinct CDR3 sequences, around 13% seen once. Sequenced material: CD4+ T cells sorted from PBMCs, taken 15 days after the yellow fever booster vaccination. The receptors stem from a young man who received the YFV17D yellow fever vaccine. Both conserved end residues are part of each CDR3. The D gene is left open where the match is weak. The size field is filled for only some rows; it gives once, few, many or a size class.

V gene	CDR3 length	clone size	D gene	J gene	CDR3 protein	CDR3 DNA
TRBV12-3/TRBV12-4	14	.	.	TRBJ2-7	CASSLLAGQNEQYF	TGTGCCAGCAGTTTATTGGCAGGGCAGAACGAGCAGTACTTC
TRBV29-1	12	.	TRBD1	TRBJ2-7	CSHLGQGYEQYF	TGCAGCCACCTCGGACAGGGCTACGAGCAGTACTTC
TRBV4-1	14	few	TRBD2	TRBJ2-7	CASSIGSGAYEQYF	TGCGCCAGCAGTATCGGTAGCGGGGCCTACGAGCAGTACTTC
TRBV7-6	15	.	.	TRBJ2-3	CASSISGARTDTQYF	TGTGCCAGCAGCATATCGGGGGCCCGCACAGATACGCAGTATTTT
TRBV11-2	16	many	TRBD2	TRBJ2-1	CASSLLRSGGGNEQFF	TGTGCCAGCAGCTTATTAAGGAGCGGGGGCGGGAATGAGCAGTTCTTC
TRBV4-3	14	many	TRBD1	TRBJ2-7	CASSPRQGSYEQYF	TGCGCCAGCAGCCCCCGACAGGGATCCTACGAGCAGTACTTC
TRBV5-1	14	.	.	TRBJ2-5	CASSLSWWGETQYF	TGCGCCAGCAGCTTGTCTTGGTGGGGAGAGACCCAGTACTTC
TRBV20-1	15	few	.	TRBJ1-6	CSAPEVRDGSSPLHF	TGCAGTGCCCCAGAGGTGAGGGACGGGAGTTCACCCCTCCACTTT
TRBV6-2/TRBV6-3	17	few	TRBD2	TRBJ2-3	CASSYPLAGGRTDTQYF	TGTGCCAGCAGTTACCCACTAGCGGGGGGCCGCACAGATACGCAGTATTTT
TRBV4-3	16	few	TRBD1	TRBJ2-7	CASSQDPRTGTYEQYF	TGCGCCAGCAGCCAAGATCCCAGGACAGGAACCTACGAGCAGTACTTC
TRBV5-1	15	.	.	TRBJ2-5	CASSLGAELTETQYF	TGCGCCAGCAGCTTGGGGGCTGAGTTGACGGAGACCCAGTACTTC
TRBV7-3	13	few	.	TRBJ2-5	CASSLAFQETQYF	TGTGCCAGCAGCTTAGCATTTCAAGAGACCCAGTACTTC
TRBV7-3	15	.	.	TRBJ2-5	CASSLTGTSQETQYF	TGTGCCAGCAGCCTAACCGGGACGAGCCAAGAGACCCAGTACTTC
TRBV5-4	16	.	.	TRBJ2-6	CASSLDSVGGANVLTF	TGTGCCAGCAGCTTGGACAGCGTAGGGGGGGCCAACGTCCTGACTTTC
TRBV7-9	13	few	.	TRBJ1-1	CASTLSPNTEAFF	TGTGCCAGCACCCTATCCCCGAACACTGAAGCTTTCTTT
TRBV6-2/TRBV6-3	14	few	.	TRBJ2-1	CASSFSSSYNEQFF	TGTGCCAGCAGTTTCTCGAGCTCCTACAATGAGCAGTTCTTC
TRBV11-1	13	.	.	TRBJ1-1	CASSFDIRAVAFF	TGTGCCAGCAGCTTCGACATCAGGGCGGTAGCTTTCTTT
TRBV12-3/TRBV12-4	14	.	.	TRBJ2-7	CASSPRQVLTEQYF	TGTGCCAGCAGTCCTAGACAGGTCCTCACAGAGCAGTACTTC
TRBV4-3	15	few	.	TRBJ2-5	CASSLEGTGIETQYF	TGCGCCAGCAGCCTCGAGGGAACAGGGATAGAGACCCAGTACTTC
TRBV7-2	13	.	.	TRBJ2-1	CATRTGLFNEQFF	TGTGCCACGAGGACGGGATTATTTAATGAGCAGTTCTTC
TRBV27	16	.	.	TRBJ2-5	CASSSELRGVGETQYF	TGTGCCAGCAGTTCCGAGTTGCGTGGAGTCGGAGAGACCCAGTACTTC
TRBV20-1	14	.	.	TRBJ2-1	CSASPSGALNEQFF	TGCAGTGCTTCCCCCTCGGGGGCCCTAAATGAGCAGTTCTTC
TRBV7-3	15	.	TRBD1	TRBJ2-1	CASSWGGQGSSEQFF	TGTGCCAGCAGCTGGGGGGGACAGGGGAGTAGTGAGCAGTTCTTC